This TCR beta chain was documented in a study of beta chain features in type 1 diabetes. Via the markers CD45RO/CCR7/CD25/CD127/CD95/CD27, stem cell-like memory, regulatory, central memory and naive CD4+ cells were sorted. This clone was picked up a small number of times. Its antigen is unidentified. Findings and caveats of the study: It was not settled here whether HLA type affects TCRB rearrangement.

The sequenced template was cDNA made from the entire isolated RNA. Generated by immunoSEQ multiplex PCR, the TCRdb table keeps only in-frame clones and is missing some. Here the sample spans hundreds of thousands of clones, more than 9.5% being singletons. Sequencing input: naive CD4+ T cells from blood. This TCR came from a woman aged 25 to 39 in good health.

CDR3 protein: CASSNRVGVSYNEQFF. CDR3 nucleotide sequence: TGTGCCAGCAGTAACAGGGTAGGGGTCTCCTACAATGAGCAGTTCTTC. V is TRBV6-6 and J is TRBJ2-1, with D possibly matching TRBD1 (6 bases). V shed 5 bases and J shed 0 bases, with 14 bases lying between them. CDR1 MNHNY and CDR2 SVGAGI come from the germline V gene (reference sequence). The CDR3 covers 16 residues.